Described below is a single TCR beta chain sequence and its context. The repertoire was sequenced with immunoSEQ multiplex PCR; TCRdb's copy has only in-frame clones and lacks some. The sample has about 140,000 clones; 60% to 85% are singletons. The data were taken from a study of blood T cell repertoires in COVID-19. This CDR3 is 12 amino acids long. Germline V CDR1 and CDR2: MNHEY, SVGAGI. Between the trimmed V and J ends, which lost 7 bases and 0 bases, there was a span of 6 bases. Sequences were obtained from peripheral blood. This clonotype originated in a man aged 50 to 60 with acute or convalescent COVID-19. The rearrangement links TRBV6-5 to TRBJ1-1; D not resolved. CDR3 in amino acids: CASNYVNTEAFF. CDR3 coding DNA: TGTGCCAGCAACTACGTGAACACTGAAGCTTTCTTT.